This T cell receptor (beta chain) comes out of a study of cytomegalovirus exposure and HLA in healthy donors. Whole-study findings and limits: The HLA-A and HLA-B alleles of most subjects were reportedly predicted accurately from TCR beta sequences. In a later analysis, HLA-associated TCR beta chains were more clonally expanded than equally common others. Association of a missense DCLRE1C variant with TCR beta V- and J-gene trimming was reported in a later analysis. Under in vitro conditions, three CMV-associated chains were confirmed as specific for CMV antigens.

Notes on this clone: No antigen is known for it.

The junction had 13 bases not matched to a gene; V was cut back by 2 bases and J by 7 bases. Per germline, CDR1 LGHNA and CDR2 YNFKEQ. The CDR3 runs to 17 residues. The PCR ran on 60 Vbeta and 13 Jbeta primers. Sequencing used immunoSEQ multiplex PCR; TCRdb keeps in-frame clones, though not all of them. The data hold approximately 140,000 clones, with around 80% observed a single time. V usage is TRBV4-2 and J usage is TRBJ1-4; 7 bases are shared with TRBD1. The TCR was taken from a woman aged 40 to 50 in good health and CMV-seronegative. Sequenced: PBMCs. CDR3 in amino acids: CASSQYGAGTAGEKLFF. CDR3 coding DNA: TGTGCCAGCAGCCAATATGGGGCCGGGACAGCTGGTGAAAAACTGTTTTTT.